Listed below are T cell receptor beta chains from one sample, sequenced in a study of response to subunit inactivated influenza vaccine. TCRdb processed the RT-PCR reads anew with MiXCR; each CDR3 protein has one entry. Of more than 700,000 distinct CDR3 sequences listed, about 20% were seen once; the top ten hold more than 8.5%. Specimen: PBMCs from blood, collected 5 days after vaccination. These receptors originate from a man aged 50 to 59 who received an inactivated influenza vaccine. Both conserved end residues are part of each CDR3. A D gene is named only where the DNA matches it firmly. Not every row has a clone size; where given, it reads once, few, many or a size class.

TRBJ1-5	NA	NA	TRBV7-2	TGTGCCAGCGGAAAAGGGGGTAATCAGCCCCAGCATTTT	CASGKGGNQPQHF
TRBJ2-7	NA	NA	TRBV5-1	TGCGCCAGCAGCCTTCCCAGCGCCGGCGAGCAGTACTTC	CASSLPSAGEQYF
TRBJ2-1	NA	NA	TRBV7-9	TGTGCCAGCAGCTTGCCTTCGGCTGAGCAGTTCTTC	CASSLPSAEQFF
TRBJ2-1	TRBD1	NA	TRBV27	TGTGCCAGCAGTTTACAGGGACAGAATGAGCAGTTCTTC	CASSLQGQNEQFF
TRBJ1-1	NA	NA	TRBV7-9	TGTGCCAGCACCACTACAGGACGGACTGAAGCTTTCTTT	CASTTTGRTEAFF
TRBJ2-3	TRBD1	NA	TRBV4-1	TGCGCCAGCAGCCACCTTACAGGGGGCACAGATACGCAGTATTTT	CASSHLTGGTDTQYF
TRBJ1-2	NA	NA	TRBV20-1	TGCAGTGCTGGCCGCGGGACTAGGGATGGCTACACCTTC	CSAGRGTRDGYTF
TRBJ2-2	TRBD2	few	TRBV7-9	TGTGCCAGCAGCTTCACTAGCGGGCCTAACACCGGGGAGCTGTTTTTT	CASSFTSGPNTGELFF
TRBJ2-2	TRBD2	NA	TRBV7-2	TGTGCCAGCAGCTTATCGGGACTAGCCCTCGTCGGGGAGCTGTTTTTT	CASSLSGLALVGELFF
TRBJ2-1	NA	many	TRBV24-1	TGTGCCACCAGTGATTCGGCGGTCCCTATGAGCGGGACATACAATGAGCAGTTCTTC	CATSDSAVPMSGTYNEQFF
TRBJ1-1	TRBD1	many	TRBV19	TGTGCCAGTAGCGGGACAGCGAACACTGAAGCTTTCTTT	CASSGTANTEAFF
TRBJ2-7	TRBD2	few	TRBV19	TGTGCCAGTAGATCGAGCGGGGCCTCCTACGAGCAGTACTTC	CASRSSGASYEQYF
TRBJ1-1	TRBD1	NA	TRBV5-5	TGTGCCAGCAGTTCTCTGGGACAGGCAACTGAAGCTTTCTTT	CASSSLGQATEAFF
TRBJ2-7	TRBD2	NA	TRBV7-2	TGTGCCAGCAGCTGGAGACTAGCGGGGCAAAGCTCCTACGAGCAGTACTTC	CASSWRLAGQSSYEQYF
TRBJ2-7	TRBD1	NA	TRBV20-1	TGCAGTGCTAGAGAACGACAGGGGTCTGACTCCGAGCAGTACTTC	CSARERQGSDSEQYF
TRBJ1-5	NA	few	TRBV20-1	TGCAGTGGGGAACGATGGGGACAGCCCCAGCATTTT	CSGERWGQPQHF
TRBJ2-5	NA	few	TRBV14	TGTGCCAGCAGCGACCTGATGGTAGTCGAGACCCAGTACTTC	CASSDLMVVETQYF
TRBJ2-2	TRBD2	NA	TRBV7-8	TGTGCCAGCAGCTTAGCTGATGCTAGCGGGGGCGGGACCGGGGAGCTGTTTTTT	CASSLADASGGGTGELFF
TRBJ2-1	NA	NA	TRBV20-1	TGCAGTGCTTCCGTAGGAGTCTCCTACAATGAGCAGTTCTTC	CSASVGVSYNEQFF
TRBJ1-2	NA	few	TRBV29-1	TGCAGCGCACACACCACAGCTAACTATGGCTACACCTTC	CSAHTTANYGYTF
TRBJ2-3	NA	many	TRBV4-1	TGCGCCAGCAGCCAAGAGATGCGGGGGCGCCCAGATACGCAGTATTTT	CASSQEMRGRPDTQYF
TRBJ2-7	TRBD2	few	TRBV3-1	TGTGCCAGCAGCCAAGGAGCGGGAGTCGGCGAGCAGTACTTC	CASSQGAGVGEQYF
TRBJ2-3	NA	few	TRBV6-5	TGTGCCAGCAGTTACTCAGACAGACCACTCACAGATACGCAGTATTTT	CASSYSDRPLTDTQYF
TRBJ2-1	TRBD2	NA	TRBV29-1	TGCAGCGCTCTTCCCGGGAGGTCCAGCAATGAGCAGTTCTTC	CSALPGRSSNEQFF
TRBJ2-3	NA	NA	TRBV20-1	TGCAGTGCTAGTGAGACTTTTCCAGATACGCAGTATTTT	CSASETFPDTQYF
TRBJ2-2	NA	few	TRBV6-5	TGTGCCAGCAGTTACTCGAGTGGGTCAGGGTGGCATACCGGGGAGCTGTTTTTT	CASSYSSGSGWHTGELFF
TRBJ2-3	NA	many	TRBV4-1	TGCGCCAGCAGCCAAGGCACATCAGCAGATACGCAGTATTTT	CASSQGTSADTQYF
TRBJ2-6	TRBD1	NA	TRBV12-3/TRBV12-4	TGTGCCAGCAGTCAACCCGGGACAGGGTATGGTGGGGCCAACGTCCTGACTTTC	CASSQPGTGYGGANVLTF
TRBJ2-3	NA	few	TRBV15	TGTGCCACCAGCAGGGACACCGGATGGACAGATACGCAGTATTTT	CATSRDTGWTDTQYF
TRBJ2-1	TRBD2	NA	TRBV7-8	TGTGCCAGCAGCTTACCGAGGGCGGGAGTACCCCCACTAGCTGAGCAGTTCTTC	CASSLPRAGVPPLAEQFF
TRBJ1-2	NA	NA	TRBV10-2	TGCGCCAGCAGTGAGTCGAGACAATTTAACTATGGCTACACCTTC	CASSESRQFNYGYTF
TRBJ1-5	TRBD1	NA	TRBV27	TGTGCCAGCAGTCCAGGACAGGGGGCTAGCAATCAGCCCCAGCATTTT	CASSPGQGASNQPQHF
TRBJ1-6	TRBD1	NA	TRBV12-3/TRBV12-4	TGTGCCAGCGGGACAGGGGGAAATTCACCCCTCCACTTT	CASGTGGNSPLHF
TRBJ2-7	NA	NA	TRBV2	TGTGCCAGCAGTGGAGGAGGGAACGAGCAGTACTTC	CASSGGGNEQYF
TRBJ2-2	NA	NA	TRBV24-1	TGTGCCACCAGTGATTTCGAGGGTAGGCCCGGGGAGCTGTTTTTT	CATSDFEGRPGELFF
TRBJ2-3	NA	many	TRBV27	TGCGCCAGCAGCTTGAGCGGCAGAACAGATACGCAGTATTTT	CASSLSGRTDTQYF
TRBJ1-3	NA	few	TRBV7-6	TGTGCCAGCAGCCCTGAGGTGATCACCCCTGGGCACACCATATATTTT	CASSPEVITPGHTIYF
TRBJ2-5	NA	NA	TRBV5-1	TGCGCCAGCAGCTTTAACGGTCAAGAGACCCAGTACTTC	CASSFNGQETQYF
TRBJ2-5	TRBD2	NA	TRBV5-1	TGCGCCAGCAGCTTGGGCCCCCTAGCGGGGGTGGAGACCCAGTACTTC	CASSLGPLAGVETQYF
TRBJ2-1	TRBD1	many	TRBV29-1	TGCAGCACCGGACAGGGGCACAATGAGCAGTTCTTC	CSTGQGHNEQFF
TRBJ2-1	TRBD1	NA	TRBV15	TGTGCCACCAGCAGAGCCCCCGGGACAGGGGATGACAATGAGCAGTTCTTC	CATSRAPGTGDDNEQFF
TRBJ1-2	TRBD1	few	TRBV13	TGTGCCAGCAGCTTAGGCGGGGACAGGGATTATGGCTACACCTTC	CASSLGGDRDYGYTF
TRBJ1-1	NA	NA	TRBV20-1	TGCAGTGCTAGCCAAGATGGTTATGAAGCTTTCTTT	CSASQDGYEAFF
TRBJ1-2	NA	NA	TRBV12-3/TRBV12-4	TGTGCCAGCAGTTTAGAACAGGGCAGAGGCTACACCTTC	CASSLEQGRGYTF
TRBJ2-3	TRBD1	NA	TRBV6-2/TRBV6-3	TGTGCCAGCAGTCCCTTCGGACAGGGAGCAGATACGCAGTATTTT	CASSPFGQGADTQYF
TRBJ2-5	NA	NA	TRBV6-2/TRBV6-3	TGTGCCAGCAGTTACCCGAACAGTATCCAAGAGACCCAGTACTTC	CASSYPNSIQETQYF
TRBJ2-2	NA	NA	TRBV6-1	TGTGCCAGCAGTAAGGCTTTGGGGGACACCGGGGAGCTGTTTTTT	CASSKALGDTGELFF
TRBJ2-5	TRBD2	many	TRBV20-1	TGCAGTGCTAGAACGGTGGGAGGGCTGGAGACCCAGTACTTC	CSARTVGGLETQYF
TRBJ1-5	TRBD1	NA	TRBV12-5	TGTGCTAGTGGTCCGGACAGGGGTAAGACTCAGCCCCAGCATTTT	CASGPDRGKTQPQHF
TRBJ2-7	TRBD1	NA	TRBV5-1	TGCGCCAGCAGCTTATCTTGGGAACAGGGGGCGGTAGCCTACGAGCAGTACTTC	CASSLSWEQGAVAYEQYF
TRBJ1-1	TRBD1	NA	TRBV3-1	TGTGCCAGCAGCCAAGCCGGGACAGGGACTGAAGCTTTCTTT	CASSQAGTGTEAFF
TRBJ2-7	NA	NA	TRBV7-2	TGTGCCAGCAGCCCCGGGGGAGGACTGCTAACCTACGAGCAGTACTTC	CASSPGGGLLTYEQYF